This T cell receptor (beta chain) came from a study of blood T cell repertoires in COVID-19. Looking at the study overall: Both acute and convalescent COVID-19 samples were obtained from the United States, Italy and Spain. Sources were T cells, B-cell-depleted T cells, or PBMCs; the material itself was cDNA or gDNA.

Comments on this clone: One end of the junction varies from germline; a read error may be responsible.

Participants had their cohort set by participant-reported clinical history. As originally analysed: Reference gene primers were amplified, and this amplification served to estimate nucleated cell counts. The assay was immunoSEQ multiplex PCR, and TCRdb's table has in-frame clones only and misses some. That table gives V, J and clone size, and the DNA gave D and trimming. The repertoire holds hundreds of thousands of clones, roughly 84% seen once, with 6.8% in the top ten. Germline lookup yields CDR1 SGHRS and CDR2 YFSETQ. The CDR3 has 15 residues. The TCR was taken from a woman in her 40s who had recovered from COVID-19. The sequenced sample consisted of PBMCs or T cells enriched from blood (not recorded which). The V gene is TRBV5-1, the J gene TRBJ2-2; D ambiguous. For the CDR3, the DNA is TGCGCCAGCAGTTTGGACCCAGCGAGCAACGGGGAGCTGTTTTTT. Encoded protein: CASSLDPASNGELFF. The full variable domain, in which reference TRBV5-1 and TRBJ2-2 provide the parts outside the CDR3, is KAGVTQTPRYLIKTRGQQVTLSCSPISGHRSVSWYQQTPGQGLQFLFEYFSETQRNKGNFPGRFSGRQFSNSRSEMNVSTLELGDSALYLCASSLDPASNGELFFGEGSRLTVL.